The sequence of this T cell receptor beta chain was determined in a study of vaccination effects on CD4 cells after COVID-19 (dated by TCRdb to the early 2020s). Regarding the complete study: Post-vaccine samples across the study were collected a median of 72 days after the second dose, with a range of 14 to 241. Altogether, roughly 10 COVID-19 convalescent patients and 4 SARS-CoV-2-naive healthy vaccine recipients made up the full study. In the study, cultures from other donors were sequenced using the Oncomine TCR Beta short-read assay on an Illumina iSeq 100. SARS-CoV-2 spike-specific CD4+ TCR repertoires were compared before and after mRNA vaccination in COVID-19 convalescent patients and in infection-naive vaccine recipients. Here is what the overall study found, with its caveats: In healthy vaccine recipients, vaccine-induced clones were almost all SARS-CoV-2 mono-reactive, with only 1 of 255 being cross-reactive with common cold coronaviruses. Only a small number of convalescent patients were included, and no early post-infection timepoints were available, which limited the study. Marked clonal contraction was observed in both infection-induced and vaccine-induced clones at late post-vaccination timepoints, consistent with waning T cell responses.

In the ViraFEST assay, PBMC were stimulated with viral peptide pools, and antigen-specific CD4+ T cell clonotypes were then identified by expansion using TCR sequencing. After about 10 days of culture, CD4+ T cells were isolated with the EasySep CD4+ T cell isolation kit. Participants received two doses of either the BNT162b2 or the mRNA-1273 mRNA SARS-CoV-2 vaccine. Negative nucleocapsid antibody results before and after vaccination confirmed that the healthy vaccine recipients had no prior SARS-CoV-2 infection. A few million PBMC per well were cultured with approximately 10 ug/ml peptides in IMDM containing about 5% human AB serum, about 9.6 IU/ml IL-2 and gentamicin. On days 3 and 7, half of the culture medium was replaced with fresh IL-2-containing medium. Unless noted otherwise, every peptide stimulation condition was grown in triplicate wells. Using Ficoll-Paque Plus gradient centrifugation, PBMC were separated from whole blood and then either used fresh or cryopreserved at -140C. Overlapping peptide pools spanned the spike proteins of SARS-CoV-2 and the common cold coronaviruses HCoV-NL63, HCoV-OC43 and HCoV-229E. The QIAamp micro DNA kit was used to extract genomic DNA from the cultured CD4+ T cells.

The library was produced with the immunoSEQ multiplex PCR assay. TCR beta CDR3 sequencing was performed on DNA from the cultured, isolated CD4+ T cells. Per the original workflow: Non-productive TCR sequences were removed and reads were trimmed to the CDR3 region, keeping CDR3s of at least 7 amino acids. Antigen-specific clonotypes were identified using the MANAFEST web app by comparison of expansion in peptide wells against reference cultures. To count as positive, a clone had to show expansion at FDR<0.05 compared with the reference and with all other wells, an odds ratio above 5, and a frequency above 0.1% in two replicate wells. Clonotypes significantly expanded in SARS-CoV-2 spike wells and in at least one common cold coronavirus spike condition were defined as cross-reactive. CDR3 similarity was assessed by Levenshtein distance with the stringdist R package, and unrooted trees were built with ape in R 3.6.1. The source is immuneACCESS, and TCRdb retained only in-frame sequences with V and J called. Part of the clones is not carried over; for the studies checked, unresolved V genes explain less than half of this, and the remainder is unexplained. The V and J calls and the clone size are those of that table, but D and trimming were determined from the DNA. Across this sample there are over 50,000 clones, with around four fifths seen only once. The ten largest clones represent 0.95% to 1.5% of the sample.

As regards this clone: Its antigen specificity is not known. Base qualities are not recorded, but no much larger clone differs from it by a single base.

The sequences come from CD4+ T cells from PBMCs cultured with HCoV-229E spike peptides, collected after COVID-19 vaccination. Taken with the paper, the label for cell subset or site translates to: HCoV-229E spike overlapping peptide pool stimulation. This TCR derives from a human donor who received a COVID-19 vaccine.

The CDR3 protein is CASSPPHGVLDYGYTF. The nucleotide sequence is TGTGCCAGTAGCCCGCCCCATGGAGTTCTTGACTATGGCTACACCTTC. The chain is assembled from TRBV19 and TRBJ1-2, with the identity of the D gene unclear. The germline V gene (reference sequence) gives CDR1 as LNHDA and CDR2 as SQIVND. V is reduced by 6 bases and J by 3 bases, leaving a spacing of 20 bases between them. The CDR3 sequence holds 16 residues, the cysteine and phenylalanine included. This entry keeps only the CDR3 DNA: 48 bases, framed from base 1.